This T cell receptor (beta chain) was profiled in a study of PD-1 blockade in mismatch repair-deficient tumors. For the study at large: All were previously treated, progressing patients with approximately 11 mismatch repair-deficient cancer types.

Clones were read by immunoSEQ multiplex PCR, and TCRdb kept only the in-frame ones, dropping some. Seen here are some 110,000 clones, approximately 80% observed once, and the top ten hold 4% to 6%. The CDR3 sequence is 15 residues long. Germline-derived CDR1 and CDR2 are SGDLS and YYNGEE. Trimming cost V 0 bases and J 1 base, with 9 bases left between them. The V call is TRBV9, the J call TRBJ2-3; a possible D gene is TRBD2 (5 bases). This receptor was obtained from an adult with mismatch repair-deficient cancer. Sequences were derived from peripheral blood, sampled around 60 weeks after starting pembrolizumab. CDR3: CASSVEGAGTDTQYF. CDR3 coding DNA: TGTGCCAGCAGCGTAGAGGGAGCTGGCACAGATACGCAGTATTTT.